This T cell receptor (beta chain) emerged from a study of memory CD4+ T cells and cytomegalovirus serostatus (dated by TCRdb to about 2019). Context from the whole study: The cohort comprised roughly 35 healthy Belgian adults, 9 CMV seropositive and some 24 CMV seronegative. CD4+ memory TCRbeta repertoires of a Belgian cohort with known cytomegalovirus serostatus were sequenced in order to replicate a published TCR-based CMV serostatus classifier.

The cysteine opens and the phenylalanine closes a CDR3 of 17 amino acids. The sequence is cut down to CDR3 DNA, 51 bases in frame from base 1. V and J are truncated by 5 bases and 0 bases respectively, leaving an intervening sequence of 17 bases. CDR1 and CDR2 were assigned from the germline V gene as SGHVS and FQNEAQ. The Quick-DNA Microprep Kit was used to extract genomic DNA from the sorted cells. TCRbeta DNA was amplified with the immunoSEQ hsTCRbeta kit following the manufacturer's protocol. An Illumina MiSeq instrument was used to sequence the TCRbeta libraries. For the original study's pipeline: Following removal of out-of-frame sequences, 2 million to 2.5 million distinct TCRbeta sequences were retained, with an average of roughly 70,000 per individual. Two values were used to score each individual: the count of 150 to 200 previously reported CMV-associated TCRbeta sequences and the total count of productive distinct TCRbeta sequences. A beta-binomial model was reimplemented in Python, and scikit-learn random forests with default parameters were trained on data from the US cohort. Classifier performance on the Belgian cohort was summarized as median AUC with percentile confidence intervals over 10,000 bootstrap iterations. The source is immuneACCESS, and TCRdb retained only in-frame sequences with V and J called. Part of the clones is not carried over; for the studies checked, unresolved V genes explain less than half of this, and the remainder is unexplained. V, J and clone size derive from that table, while D and trimming were established from the DNA sequence. For this sample the table gives around 88,000 clones, of which about 80% were detected only once. The ten largest clones capture around 3.6% of the sample.

The full study reports these points: Among the 150 to 200 previously reported CMV-associated TCRbeta sequences, 65 to 85 showed up in the CD4+ memory repertoires, with each one found in between one and five individuals. Only CD4+CD45RO+ memory cells were sequenced, unlike the original study, which covered naive and memory CD4+ and CD8+ populations. The results were interpreted as suggesting that the CMV-associated TCR signature is largely present in the CD4+ memory repertoire. On the Belgian cohort, the classifier based on the original framework reached a median bootstrapped AUC of approximately 0.94, with a 95% CI of 0.76-1.00. CMV serostatus prediction reached a median bootstrapped AUC of roughly 0.96 with the original framework and about 0.91 with a US-trained random forest.

A FACSAria II was used to sort memory CD4+ T cells, defined as single viable CD3+CD4+CD8-CD45RO+ cells. CMV serostatus was determined with a Roche Elecsys assay detecting serum IgG against CMV pp150, pp28, p38 and p52. Once the samples were thawed, total CD4+ T cells were enriched through positive selection using CD4 magnetic microbeads. The samples came from a different study that was designed specifically to examine the CD4+ T cell memory repertoire. Following standard operating procedures, peripheral blood mononuclear cells were isolated and cryopreserved, while serum was kept at -80 degrees C. CD3-PerCP (BW264/56), CD4-APC (RPA-T4), CD45RO-PE (UCHT1) and CD8-Pacific Orange (3B5) antibodies were used for staining, and non-viable cells were excluded with Sytox blue. Remarks on this clone: Its antigen remains unidentified. Within one base of it there is no much larger clone, and no base qualities were kept.

The chain joins TRBV7-8 to TRBJ1-3; the D gene is perhaps TRBD1, from 6 matching bases. This sequence originates from an adult in good health and CMV-seropositive. The sequenced sample consisted of memory CD4+ T cells from blood. The DNA sequence is TGTGCCAGCAGCGCGTACAGGGTTTTAATCTCTGGAAACACCATATATTTT. This sequence encodes CASSAYRVLISGNTIYF.